The rows below give T cell receptor beta chains drawn from one sample of a study of blood T cell repertoires in COVID-19. Data came from immunoSEQ multiplex PCR; TCRdb stores just in-frame clones and leaves some out. The sample includes 200,000 to 300,000 clones, 75% to 90% seen only once; the top ten take roughly 3.6%. The sample consisted of peripheral blood. The receptor set was obtained from a woman aged 40 to 50 with acute or convalescent COVID-19. The conserved cysteine and the conserved F or W are not part of the CDR3 here.

V gene: TRBV2
CDR3 protein: ASEERGSIETQY

V gene: TRBV7-9
CDR3 protein: ASSSRDRVAETQY

V gene: TRBV4-1
CDR3 protein: ASSQYLTDTQY

V gene: TRBV11-2
CDR3 protein: ASSLGGVLEKLF

V gene: TRBV11-2
CDR3 protein: ASWGPLVSGETQY

V gene: TRBV5-8
CDR3 protein: ASSSRGAVETQY

V gene: TRBV6-1
CDR3 protein: ASSFGRGGYTEAF

V gene: TRBV10-2
CDR3 protein: ASSGQQETQY

V gene: TRBV10-3
CDR3 protein: AISAGEGTQY

V gene: TRBV19
CDR3 protein: ARLRGGGETQY

V gene: TRBV5-1
CDR3 protein: ASGPGTLNTGELF

V gene: TRBV19
CDR3 protein: ASSEAAGAYGYT

V gene: TRBV27
CDR3 protein: ASSFSGQGYGYT

V gene: TRBV11-3
CDR3 protein: ASSLRQGGYNEQF

V gene: TRBV4-2
CDR3 protein: ASSQGGVGVAEQF

V gene: TRBV19
CDR3 protein: ASRVSNYGYT

V gene: TRBV5-1
CDR3 protein: ASSEDRGRRNTEAF

V gene: TRBV27
CDR3 protein: ASSWTGDTDTQY

V gene: TRBV5-4
CDR3 protein: AVGGVNVLT

V gene: TRBV7-6
CDR3 protein: ASSSTQSTDTQY

V gene: TRBV14
CDR3 protein: ASSRHLSAGETQY

V gene: TRBV7-9
CDR3 protein: ASSPQGSNYGYT

V gene: TRBV12-3/TRBV12-4
CDR3 protein: ASRGGQTGELF

V gene: TRBV10-3
CDR3 protein: AISSGTPNQPQH

V gene: TRBV11-3
CDR3 protein: ASSLGPVTDTQY

V gene: TRBV27
CDR3 protein: ASSLPGQGGNEQF

V gene: TRBV19
CDR3 protein: ASSIVGGDDTQY

V gene: TRBV2
CDR3 protein: ASSSSYNSPLH

V gene: TRBV19
CDR3 protein: ASSMSQGNSPLH

V gene: TRBV2
CDR3 protein: ASSGTSGGTGELF

V gene: TRBV3-1/TRBV3-2
CDR3 protein: ASSQAWRGSRRY

V gene: TRBV3-1/TRBV3-2
CDR3 protein: ASSRGGGMQF

V gene: TRBV2
CDR3 protein: ASISDPNTEAF

V gene: TRBV5-6
CDR3 protein: ASSLGTATDTQY

V gene: TRBV24-1
CDR3 protein: ATSAGTSGGAGNTQY

V gene: TRBV10-3
CDR3 protein: AISDFRDSYNSPLH

V gene: TRBV7-8
CDR3 protein: ASSPRTGMEGYT

V gene: TRBV10-2
CDR3 protein: ASSEFGQGAYGYT

V gene: TRBV3-1/TRBV3-2
CDR3 protein: ASSQAGGDTQY

V gene: TRBV4-1
CDR3 protein: ASSQEILGGGYT

V gene: TRBV27
CDR3 protein: ASSAPTSGGQDTQY

V gene: TRBV5-1
CDR3 protein: ASSGRGAVWETQY

V gene: TRBV19
CDR3 protein: ASSMRGQPQH

V gene: TRBV9
CDR3 protein: ASSVGPGTGNQPQH

V gene: TRBV19
CDR3 protein: ASSTTTGLNQPQH

V gene: TRBV29-1
CDR3 protein: SVRGGGYLDTEAF

V gene: TRBV19
CDR3 protein: ASVTGPWGYGYT

V gene: TRBV4-1
CDR3 protein: ASSHFTQGLRSPTGYT

V gene: TRBV5-5
CDR3 protein: ASSLDQGRNEQF

V gene: TRBV2
CDR3 protein: ASSLRRGATSDTQY

V gene: TRBV4-2
CDR3 protein: ASSQGGDTQY

V gene: TRBV2
CDR3 protein: ANLVNYGYT

V gene: TRBV29-1
CDR3 protein: SAWGGRNTIY

V gene: TRBV5-8
CDR3 protein: ASSPVYNEQF

V gene: TRBV6-5
CDR3 protein: ASSYSSGTGAHEQF

V gene: TRBV5-1
CDR3 protein: ASSIRDTHNSPLH

V gene: TRBV19
CDR3 protein: ASSIGHRVFQPQH

V gene: TRBV5-1
CDR3 protein: ASSSSTGSYGYT

V gene: TRBV9
CDR3 protein: ASSRRSQVNTGELF

V gene: TRBV12-3/TRBV12-4
CDR3 protein: ASSPTGEVKLF